Shown below are 24 T cell receptor beta chains from a single sample sequenced in a study of identical twins. One entry per CDR3 protein results from TCRdb running MiXCR on the 5' RACE reads. The repertoire holds approximately 150,000 distinct CDR3 sequences, with approximately 3.5% as singletons. The specimen was memory T cells sorted from blood. Receptor source: a young man in good health.

This clonotype has ten or more counts. V usage is TRBV4-1 and J usage is TRBJ1-5; D remains unclear. The CDR3 length is 15 residues. V lost 4 bases and J lost 4, with 14 bases in between. Germline V gene data show CDR1 as MGHRA and CDR2 as YSYEKL. This CDR3 reads CASSRGDGSNQPQHF. CDR3 coding DNA: TGCGCCAGCAGCCGGGGAGACGGGTCTAATCAGCCCCAGCATTTT.

This clonotype has a count of ten or more. The chain links TRBV30 to TRBJ2-6; D possibly corresponds to TRBD2 (6 bases). Germline CDR1 and CDR2: GTSNPN and SVGIG (reference sequence). Trimming cost V 3 bases and J 0 bases, with 9 bases left between them. The CDR3 is made up of 15 amino acids. CDR3 protein: CAWSPGVSGANVLTF. The CDR3 coding sequence is TGTGCCTGGAGCCCGGGGGTCTCTGGGGCCAACGTCCTGACTTTC.

This clonotype has only a few counts. The rearrangement links TRBV5-1 to TRBJ2-7; 10 positions agree with TRBD1. CDR1 and CDR2 from the germline V gene are SGHRS and YFSETQ. The CDR3 is made up of 15 amino acids. V lost 1 base, J lost 5 bases, and 6 bases stayed unmatched. CDR3 bases: TGCGCCAGCAGCTTGACCGGGGACAGGGGCCACGAGCAGTACTTC. The encoded protein is CASSLTGDRGHEQYF. The full variable domain, with the rest looked up from reference TRBV5-1 and TRBJ2-7, is KAGVTQTPRYLIKTRGQQVTLSCSPISGHRSVSWYQQTPGQGLQFLFEYFSETQRNKGNFPGRFSGRQFSNSRSEMNVSTLELGDSALYLCASSLTGDRGHEQYFGPGTRLTVT.

The table lists this clonotype with many counts. The rearrangement joins TRBV12-3 or TRBV12-4 to TRBJ2-5; D is undetermined. CDR3 size: 10 residues. Trimming stripped 8 bases from V and 5 bases from J, with 6 bases between. This CDR3 reads CASGYETQYF. CDR3 DNA: TGTGCCAGCGGTTACGAGACCCAGTACTTC.

This clonotype was seen at least ten times. This chain joins TRBV15 and TRBJ1-1, with a possible D match to TRBD1 (6 bases). V lost 1 base and J lost 11, with 14 bases in between. CDR1 is LNHNV and CDR2 is YYDKDF in the germline V gene (reference sequence). The CDR3 spans 13 residues. The CDR3 coding sequence is TGTGCCACCAGCAGAGTGACGGGGGCCGAGGCTTTCTTT. Translating gives CATSRVTGAEAFF.

This clonotype was seen ten or more times. This chain links TRBV11-3 with TRBJ1-4; maybe TRBD1 (5 bases). The germline gives CDR1 SGHNT, CDR2 YENEEA. Trimming pared 0 bases from V and 8 bases from J, leaving 13 bases between. CDR3 size: 15 residues. The DNA of the CDR3 is TGTGCCAGCAGCTTAGATCTTGGGACGGACGAAAAACTGTTTTTT. It translates to CASSLDLGTDEKLFF.

The sample holds a few counts of this clonotype. This chain connects TRBV6-1 to TRBJ2-7; a weak D match, TRBD2 (6 bases). V shed 6 bases and J shed 2 bases, with 11 bases lying between them. From germline, CDR1 is MNHNS and CDR2 SASEGT. The CDR3 runs 13 residues. The DNA for the CDR3 is TGTGCCAGCAGGACCGGGACTGCCTACGAGCAGTACTTC. Protein: CASRTGTAYEQYF.

This clonotype appeared many times. The chain recombines TRBV12-3 or TRBV12-4 with TRBJ2-1; TRBD2 agrees at 11 bases. The CDR3 consists of 16 residues. Germline trimming cut 6 bases from V and 8 bases from J; bases unmatched to any gene: 12. CDR3 amino acids: CASRLRTSGLRDEQFF. In DNA, the CDR3 is TGTGCCAGCAGACTTCGGACTAGCGGGCTTAGGGATGAGCAGTTCTTC.

V and J are TRBV3-1 and TRBJ2-1; weak D call: TRBD2 (6 bases). Trimming left V 1 base short and J 1 base short, with 8 bases between. CDR1 LGHDT and CDR2 YNNKEL come from the germline V gene (reference sequence). There are 15 residues in the CDR3. The CDR3 region has the DNA TGTGCCAGCAGCCAAGGCGGGAATTCCTACAATGAGCAGTTCTTC. This codes for CASSQGGNSYNEQFF.

This clonotype has ten or more counts. J is TRBJ2-1 and V is TRBV30; a weak D match, TRBD2 (5 bases). The CDR3 covers 13 residues. Germline CDR1 and CDR2: GTSNPN and SVGIG (reference sequence). Between the trimmed V and J ends, which lost 3 bases and 13 bases, there was a span of 19 bases. The CDR3 region is CAWRRIGRGNQFF. In DNA, the CDR3 is TGTGCCTGGAGAAGAATTGGTCGGGGAAACCAGTTCTTC.

The table lists this clonotype with many counts. The V call is TRBV5-1, the J call TRBJ1-2; TRBD1 aligns across 7 bases. The CDR3 covers 15 residues. V gave up 0 bases and J gave up 4 bases; unmatched junction bases: 6. Germline V gene lookup returns CDR1 SGHRS and CDR2 YFSETQ. The CDR3 DNA sequence: TGCGCCAGCAGCTTGGCCTGGGACAGCTCCTATGGCTACACCTTC. Its translation: CASSLAWDSSYGYTF.

This clonotype showed up just a few times. V usage is TRBV16 and J usage is TRBJ2-7, with D possibly matching TRBD2 (5 bases). V shed 6 bases and J shed 4 bases, with 13 bases lying between them. Germline CDR1 and CDR2: KGHSY and FQNENV. The CDR3 runs to 13 residues. CDR3 residues: CASSPRGRYEQYF. CDR3 nucleotide sequence: TGTGCCAGCAGTCCTCGCGGGCGATACGAGCAGTACTTC. The full variable domain, in which reference TRBV16 and TRBJ2-7 provide the parts outside the CDR3, is GEEVAQTPKHLVRGEGQKAKLYCAPIKGHSYVFWYQQVLKNEFKFLISFQNENVFDETGMPKERFSAKCLPNSPCSLEIQATKLEDSAVYFCASSPRGRYEQYFGPGTRLTVT.

This clonotype was counted ten times or more. This chain uses TRBV12-3 or TRBV12-4 with TRBJ2-7; D not certain. The CDR3 extends over 13 amino acids. Deletions cut 8 bases from V and 0 bases from J, with 11 bases between. CDR3 sequence: CASLADPSYEQYF. The CDR3 nucleotides are TGTGCCAGCCTGGCGGACCCCTCCTACGAGCAGTACTTC.

This chain links TRBV7-9 with TRBJ1-6; the D is unclear. Germline CDR1 SEHNR, CDR2 FQNEAQ (reference sequence). V was shortened by 1 base and J by 4 bases, with 5 bases between the two germline ends. The length of the CDR3 is 14 residues. The CDR3 reads CASSLEQYNSPLHF. The CDR3 DNA follows: TGTGCCAGCAGCTTAGAACAGTATAATTCACCCCTCCACTTT.

This clonotype was seen ten or more times. This rearrangement joins TRBV6-1 to TRBJ1-1; D gene ambiguous. The CDR3 is 13 amino acids. The germline V and J ends were trimmed by 8 bases and 0 bases, with 10 bases remaining between them. Germline CDR1 reads MNHNS; CDR2 reads SASEGT. The CDR3 spells CASDRAMNTEAFF. The CDR3 DNA reads TGTGCCAGCGACCGGGCTATGAACACTGAAGCTTTCTTT.

This clonotype has a count of ten or more. The V and J genes are TRBV20-1 and TRBJ2-4; D not resolved. Germline V gene data show CDR1 as DFQATT and CDR2 as SNEGSKA (reference sequence). The CDR3 extends over 12 amino acids. The V gene lost 5 bases and the J gene lost 3 bases, with 8 bases spanning the gap. This CDR3 is CSAWPFKNIQYF. For the CDR3, the DNA is TGCAGTGCTTGGCCTTTCAAAAACATTCAGTACTTC.

In this sample, this clonotype turned up many times. The chain combines TRBV6-1 with TRBJ1-5, with D tentatively TRBD1 (5 bases). V was clipped by 4 bases and J by 6 bases, with 10 bases between them. The length of the CDR3 is 13 residues. Looked up from germline, CDR1 is MNHNS and CDR2 is SASEGT. This chain's CDR3 is CASSADRVQPQHF. The CDR3 bases are TGTGCCAGCAGTGCCGACAGAGTTCAGCCCCAGCATTTT.

This clonotype was seen ten or more times. The chain combines TRBV5-5 with TRBJ2-3; D gene unclear. In germline, CDR1 is SGHKS, CDR2 YYEKEE (reference sequence). The CDR3 totals 14 residues. The germline V and J ends were trimmed by 6 bases and 0 bases, with 11 bases remaining between them. The CDR3 here is CASTRVGSTDTQYF. The CDR3 region has the DNA TGTGCCAGCACCCGAGTGGGGAGCACAGATACGCAGTATTTT.

This clonotype was recorded many times. J is TRBJ2-1 and V is TRBV24-1; 11 bases align to TRBD2. Germline V lookup: CDR1 KGHDR, CDR2 SFDVKD. CDR3 size: 18 residues. The V segment lost 1 base and the J segment 3 bases; nucleotides outside the gene matches: 7. CDR3 protein: CATSDLAPSGRNYNEQFF. CDR3 nucleotide sequence: TGTGCCACCAGTGATTTAGCCCCTAGCGGGAGGAACTACAATGAGCAGTTCTTC.

The chain employs TRBV11-1 and TRBJ2-1; TRBD2 agrees at 11 bases. Germline CDR1 SGHAT, CDR2 FQDESV (reference sequence). V gave up 2 bases and J gave up 7 bases; unmatched junction bases: 13. The CDR3 runs to 18 residues. CDR3 coding DNA: TGTGCCAGCAGCTTACCCCCCCGACTAGCGGGAAGAGTGAATGAGCAGTTCTTC. Its translation is CASSLPPRLAGRVNEQFF.

This chain joins TRBV6-5 and TRBJ2-3; a possible D gene is TRBD2 (6 bases). Germline V lookup: CDR1 MNHEY, CDR2 SVGAGI. V lost 0 bases, J lost 0 bases, and 10 bases lay in between. CDR3 length: 16 residues. The CDR3: CASSYSGLSSTDTQYF. In nucleotides, the CDR3 is TGTGCCAGCAGTTACTCGGGACTGTCTAGCACAGATACGCAGTATTTT.

At least ten counts were recorded for this clonotype. The chain joins TRBV11-2 to TRBJ2-2, with 9 bases fitting TRBD1. The trim removed 6 bases at V and 6 bases at J, leaving 14 bases unmatched. Germline CDR1 is SGHAT and CDR2 is FQNNGV. This CDR3 has 17 residues. CDR3 sequence: CASSRTGTGIVAGELFF. CDR3 DNA: TGTGCCAGCAGTCGTACCGGGACAGGGATTGTGGCCGGGGAGCTGTTTTTT.

Ten or more counts support this clonotype. The CDR3 DNA is TGTGCTAGTGGCCCTATCCTGGGGGATACGCAGTATTTT. Its translation is CASGPILGDTQYF. J is TRBJ2-3 and V is TRBV12-5; D is unresolved. Trimming removed 6 bases at V and 6 bases at J, with 13 bases between. This CDR3 has 13 amino acids. Germline-derived CDR1 and CDR2 are LGHNT and FRNRAP.

At least ten counts were recorded for this clonotype. The J gene is TRBJ2-7, the V gene TRBV5-1; 13 bases line up with TRBD2. V shed 4 bases, J shed 3 bases, and the junction held 13 bases outside the gene matches. The CDR3 loop spans 18 amino acids. Germline V lookup: CDR1 SGHRS, CDR2 YFSETQ. The CDR3 DNA reads as TGCGCCAGCAGCCCGGGACTAGCGGGAACGGGCAGGGACTACGAGCAGTACTTC. It encodes CASSPGLAGTGRDYEQYF. Combining the CDR3 with reference TRBV5-1 and TRBJ2-7 gives the whole variable domain KAGVTQTPRYLIKTRGQQVTLSCSPISGHRSVSWYQQTPGQGLQFLFEYFSETQRNKGNFPGRFSGRQFSNSRSEMNVSTLELGDSALYLCASSPGLAGTGRDYEQYFGPGTRLTVT.